Shown below are 30 T cell receptor beta chains from a single sample sequenced in a study of beta chain features in type 1 diabetes. Every bit of the isolated RNA underwent reverse transcription, so sequencing read expressed TCRB transcripts. Assay: immunoSEQ multiplex PCR; the TCRdb copy retains only in-frame clones and omits some. Here the sample spans nearly 250,000 clones, approximately 70% being singletons. The sequencing sample was made of naive CD4+ T cells from blood. The origin of the receptors is a man aged 25 to 40 in good health.

This clone was seen a few times. This chain connects TRBV25-1 to TRBJ2-3; 11 nucleotides agree with TRBD2. The junction had 3 bases not matched to a gene; V was cut back by 1 base and J by 3 bases. This CDR3 is built from 16 residues. Per germline, CDR1 MGHDK and CDR2 SYGVNS. CDR3 sequence reads: CASSESLAGATDTQYF. As DNA, the CDR3 is TGTGCCAGCAGTGAATCACTAGCGGGAGCAACAGATACGCAGTATTTT.

This CDR3 reads CSVRKGADTQYF. In DNA form, the CDR3 reads TGCAGCGTTAGAAAGGGGGCAGATACGCAGTATTTT. V gene TRBV29-1 combines with J gene TRBJ2-3; D is possibly TRBD1 (6 bases). This CDR3 spans 12 amino acids. Per germline, CDR1 SQVTM and CDR2 ANQGSEA. With 5 bases removed from V and 4 bases from J, the gap between germline ends came to 10 bases.

The gene calls are TRBV29-1 and TRBJ2-5, with D perhaps TRBD2 (5 bases). The CDR3 consists of 14 residues. Germline-derived CDR1 and CDR2 are SQVTM and ANQGSEA. V was clipped by 1 base and J by 5 bases, with 14 bases between them. The CDR3 region is CSVEGRNQRETQYF. The CDR3 region has the DNA TGCAGCGTTGAAGGCCGAAATCAGCGGGAGACCCAGTACTTC.

A remark on this clone: Other DNA sequences from this sample encode an identical CDR3 as well. This chain joins TRBV4-3 and TRBJ2-7; possible D gene TRBD2, 6 bases. Germline lookup yields CDR1 LGHNA and CDR2 YSLEER. CDR3 size: 13 residues. Trimming took 1 base from V and 3 from J, leaving 7 bases between them. Here the CDR3 reads CASSQVRGYEQYF. The DNA of the CDR3 is TGCGCCAGCAGCCAAGTGCGGGGCTACGAGCAGTACTTC.

The rearrangement uses TRBV13 and TRBJ2-7; TRBD2 matches 9 bases. This CDR3 is 14 amino acids long. Germline CDR1 and CDR2: PRHDT and FYEKMQ (reference sequence). The junction had 5 bases not matched to a gene; V was cut back by 3 bases and J by 5 bases. The CDR3 bases are TGTGCCAGCAGCTTGAGTAGCGGGAGTAACGAGCAGTACTTC. As protein: CASSLSSGSNEQYF.

V usage is TRBV4-3 and J usage is TRBJ2-7, with 10 nucleotides matching TRBD2. J gave up 3 bases and V 0 bases, and 2 bases lay outside the gene matches. Per the germline V gene, CDR1 is LGHNA and CDR2 is YSLEER. The CDR3 contains 15 residues. For the CDR3, the DNA is TGCGCCAGCAGCCAAGAGGCTAGCGGGAGCTACGAGCAGTACTTC. This codes for CASSQEASGSYEQYF.

This clone was seen only a few times. The V call is TRBV7-2, the J call TRBJ2-3, with TRBD2 as a possible D gene (5 bases). Trimming left V 4 bases short and J 4 bases short, with 12 bases between. The CDR3 has 14 residues. The germline V gene has CDR1 SGHTA and CDR2 FQGNSA. In DNA, the CDR3 is TGTGCCAGCAGCTCCCGCGGGCCTTCAGATACGCAGTATTTT. Protein: CASSSRGPSDTQYF.

This clone has only a few counts. This chain connects TRBV30 to TRBJ1-5; 8 nucleotides match TRBD1. There are 15 residues in the CDR3. V was pared by 2 bases and J by 6 bases, with 9 bases of the junction left unmatched. In germline, CDR1 is GTSNPN, CDR2 SVGIG (reference sequence). In nucleotides, the CDR3 is TGTGCCTGGAGTTTGGGACAGGTGTTGGGTCAGCCCCAGCATTTT. Its protein product is CAWSLGQVLGQPQHF.

The CDR3 is CASQRSSGNTIYF. CDR3 DNA sequence: TGTGCCTCCCAACGGTCCTCTGGAAACACCATATATTTT. This sequence joins TRBV30 and TRBJ1-3; D gene uncertain. V lost 7 bases and J 0 bases, leaving 10 bases between the germline ends. CDR1 is GTSNPN and CDR2 is SVGIG in the germline V gene (reference sequence). The CDR3 consists of 13 residues.

The chain couples TRBV7-2 to TRBJ2-3, with unresolved D. CDR3 length: 15 residues. Germline CDR1 reads SGHTA; CDR2 reads FQGNSA. Trimming removed 5 bases at V and 0 bases at J, with 12 bases between. The CDR3 coding sequence is TGTGCCAGCAGCCCTGAAGGCGAAAGCACAGATACGCAGTATTTT. It codes for CASSPEGESTDTQYF. Filled out from reference TRBV7-2 and TRBJ2-3, the complete variable domain reads GAGVSQSPSNKVTEKGKDVELRCDPISGHTALYWYRQSLGQGLEFLIYFQGNSAPDKSGLPSDRFSAERTGGSVSTLTIQRTQQEDSAVYLCASSPEGESTDTQYFGPGTRLTVL.

The chain is built from TRBV7-2 and TRBJ2-1; 9 bases fit TRBD2. This CDR3 region has 15 residues. V gave up 3 bases and J gave up 7 bases; unmatched junction bases: 7. Looked up from germline, CDR1 is SGHTA and CDR2 is FQGNSA. In DNA form, the CDR3 reads TGTGCCAGCAGCTTCATAGCGGGAGCCAGTAATGAGCAGTTCTTC. The encoded protein is CASSFIAGASNEQFF.

In this sample, this clone turned up a few times. The chain joins TRBV5-1 to TRBJ1-1, with D tentatively TRBD1 (6 bases). V lost 1 base to trimming and J lost 0 bases, with 10 bases between them. CDR1 is SGHRS and CDR2 is YFSETQ in the germline V gene. The CDR3 is made up of 15 amino acids. CDR3 sequence: CASSLSGTLNTEAFF. CDR3 DNA: TGCGCCAGCAGCTTGTCAGGGACACTGAACACTGAAGCTTTCTTT.

The count of this clone is one. V gene TRBV7-9 combines with J gene TRBJ2-7; 10 bases are a match to TRBD2. Looked up from germline, CDR1 is SEHNR and CDR2 is FQNEAQ (reference sequence). V was clipped by 5 bases and J by 5 bases; unmatched bases: 12. The CDR3 length is 16 residues. CDR3 nucleotides: TGTGCCAGCAGCACCCGGGCTAGCGGGAGTAGAAACGAGCAGTACTTC. Encoded protein: CASSTRASGSRNEQYF.

This clone was counted between two and nine times. The chain links TRBV5-6 to TRBJ2-3, with D perhaps TRBD1 or TRBD2 (5 bases each). The V end lost 4 bases, the J end lost 3 bases, and 9 bases lay between the germline ends. CDR1 and CDR2 from the germline V gene are SGHDT and YYEEEE. CDR3 length: 13 amino acids. CDR3 region: CASSLGATDTQYF. The CDR3 DNA sequence: TGTGCCAGCAGCCTCGGGGCTACAGATACGCAGTATTTT.

This clone was found a few times. The rearrangement uses TRBV7-2 and TRBJ2-2, with a tentative D call TRBD2 (5 bases). Germline V CDR1 and CDR2: SGHTA, FQGNSA. This CDR3 contains 13 residues. The V and J ends lost 3 bases and 7 bases respectively, with 9 bases between them. CDR3 protein: CASSFTADGELFF. The CDR3 DNA is TGTGCCAGCAGCTTCACAGCGGACGGGGAGCTGTTTTTT.

CDR3 in DNA: TGTGCCAGCAGCTCAGGTTACGATGAGCAGTTCTTC. Protein sequence: CASSSGYDEQFF. The chain carries TRBV7-2 and TRBJ2-1; D not certain. Germline-derived CDR1 and CDR2 are SGHTA and FQGNSA. With 4 bases removed from V and 8 bases from J, the gap between germline ends came to 9 bases. The CDR3 has 12 residues.

The chain combines TRBV29-1 with TRBJ2-7; D is possibly TRBD1 or TRBD2 (5 bases each). The CDR3 totals 15 residues. V shed 4 bases and J shed 2 bases, with 18 bases lying between them. The V gene's germline CDR1 is SQVTM and CDR2 ANQGSEA. CDR3 bases: TGCAGCGTTGGGGGGATATCATCGGTTCCCTACGAGCAGTACTTC. The encoded protein is CSVGGISSVPYEQYF.

This clone was seen a few times. This sequence joins TRBV6-6 and TRBJ2-1; 8 bases agree with TRBD2. With V trimmed by 5 bases and J by 5 bases, 8 bases remained unmatched. The germline V gene encodes CDR1 MNHNY and CDR2 SVGAGI (reference sequence). This CDR3 region has 15 residues. The CDR3 DNA reads TGTGCCAGCAGTCCACTTAGCGGGATTGACAATGAGCAGTTCTTC. Translated: CASSPLSGIDNEQFF.

This clone is a singleton in its sample. J is TRBJ1-4 and V is TRBV7-8; D might be TRBD1 (5 bases). CDR3 length: 13 amino acids. The ends were cut back, 0 bases at V and 6 bases at J, with 5 bases in the middle. The germline CDR1 and CDR2 sequences are SGHVS and FQNEAQ. DNA for the CDR3: TGTGCCAGCAGCTTAGCGGGGCATGAAAAACTGTTTTTT. It is translated as CASSLAGHEKLFF.

The chain carries TRBV5-1 and TRBJ2-3; perhaps TRBD1 as D (6 bases). The ends were cut back, 4 bases at V and 0 bases at J, with 21 bases in the middle. CDR3 size: 18 residues. Per the germline V gene, CDR1 is SGHRS and CDR2 is YFSETQ. CDR3 in amino acids: CASSLRTRGKRSTDTQYF. The CDR3 DNA reads TGCGCCAGCAGCCTGAGAACGAGGGGGAAGCGAAGCACAGATACGCAGTATTTT.

V usage is TRBV30 and J usage is TRBJ2-4, with D possibly TRBD1 on 6 matching bases. V was trimmed by 3 bases and J by 6 bases, leaving 9 bases between them. This CDR3 has 12 residues. Per germline, CDR1 GTSNPN and CDR2 SVGIG (reference sequence). The CDR3 loop is CAWRVQGNIQYF. In nucleotides, the CDR3 is TGTGCCTGGAGGGTACAGGGAAACATTCAGTACTTC.

The genes are TRBV25-1 and TRBJ2-7; D gene uncertain. In germline, CDR1 is MGHDK, CDR2 SYGVNS. The CDR3 sequence is 14 residues long. V was trimmed by 6 bases and J by 5 bases, leaving 17 bases between them. Here the CDR3 reads CASSLPGPYDEQYF. For the CDR3, the DNA is TGTGCCAGCAGCCTGCCGGGCCCCTATGACGAGCAGTACTTC.

J is TRBJ2-7 and V is TRBV18; 9 nucleotides align to TRBD1. V gave up 5 bases and J gave up 4 bases; unmatched junction bases: 6. Germline values: CDR1 KGHSH, CDR2 LQKENI. The length of the CDR3 is 14 residues. CDR3 nucleotides: TGTGCCAGCTCAATTGGGACAGGGACTTACGAGCAGTACTTC. This codes for CASSIGTGTYEQYF.

This rearrangement joins TRBV30 to TRBJ2-3; D not certain. V shed 2 bases and J shed 0 bases, with 3 bases lying between them. Germline V CDR1 and CDR2: GTSNPN, SVGIG (reference sequence). CDR3 length: 12 residues. The CDR3 DNA is TGTGCCTGGAGTCAAAGCACAGATACGCAGTATTTT. Translating it yields CAWSQSTDTQYF. The whole variable domain, filled in from reference TRBV30 and TRBJ2-3, reads SQTIHQWPATLVQPVGSPLSLECTVEGTSNPNLYWYRQAAGRGLQLLFYSVGIGQISSEVPQNLSASRPQDRQFILSSKKLLLSDSGFYLCAWSQSTDTQYFGPGTRLTVL.

A word on this clone: In the same sample, other DNA sequences code for this CDR3. The chain couples TRBV7-9 to TRBJ2-1; 11 nucleotides match TRBD2. This CDR3 comprises 15 residues. The V gene's germline CDR1 is SEHNR and CDR2 FQNEAQ (reference sequence). The V and J ends lost 5 bases and 4 bases, in that order; junction bases with no gene match: 4. The CDR3 DNA reads TGTGCCAGCAGCCCTCTAGCGGGAGGTTACAATGAGCAGTTCTTC. Translation: CASSPLAGGYNEQFF.

V is TRBV30 and J is TRBJ2-5; D call uncertain. Germline loops: CDR1 GTSNPN, CDR2 SVGIG (reference sequence). This CDR3 is built from 13 residues. Trimming stripped 2 bases from V and 4 bases from J, with 11 bases between. The CDR3 protein is CAWSTSPRETQYF. The CDR3 DNA follows: TGTGCCTGGAGTACGTCACCCCGAGAGACCCAGTACTTC. Using reference TRBV30 and TRBJ2-5 for the parts outside the CDR3, the full variable domain is SQTIHQWPATLVQPVGSPLSLECTVEGTSNPNLYWYRQAAGRGLQLLFYSVGIGQISSEVPQNLSASRPQDRQFILSSKKLLLSDSGFYLCAWSTSPRETQYFGPGTRLLVL.

In this sample, this clone turned up once. The chain links TRBV30 to TRBJ2-1; 7 nucleotides line up with TRBD2. This CDR3 has 12 amino acids. Trimming at V came to 3 bases and at J to 7 bases, leaving 3 bases not matched to a gene. In germline, CDR1 is GTSNPN, CDR2 SVGIG (reference sequence). DNA of the CDR3: TGTGCCTGGAGAGAGGGAGGGAATGAGCAGTTCTTC. Translation: CAWREGGNEQFF.

This clone was picked up a small number of times. The sample holds other DNA sequences that translate to the same CDR3. This sequence joins TRBV30 and TRBJ1-1, with 7 nucleotides matching TRBD1. Germline V gives CDR1 GTSNPN, CDR2 SVGIG (reference sequence). This CDR3 has 13 amino acids. The J segment lost 1 base and the V segment lost 2 bases, leaving 1 base of the junction unmatched. Written as DNA, the CDR3 is TGTGCCTGGAGTCGACAGGGGAACACTGAAGCTTTCTTT. This codes for CAWSRQGNTEAFF. The complete variable domain, with remaining parts taken from reference TRBV30 and TRBJ1-1, reads SQTIHQWPATLVQPVGSPLSLECTVEGTSNPNLYWYRQAAGRGLQLLFYSVGIGQISSEVPQNLSASRPQDRQFILSSKKLLLSDSGFYLCAWSRQGNTEAFFGQGTRLTVV.

This clone was seen more than once but under ten times. Other DNA sequences in the sample encode the same CDR3. The CDR3 here is CAWGTGDTEAFF. As DNA, the CDR3 is TGTGCCTGGGGGACAGGGGACACTGAAGCTTTCTTT. V usage is TRBV30 and J usage is TRBJ1-1; 10 nucleotides agree with TRBD1. The CDR3 is 12 amino acids. Germline V gene sequence: CDR1 GTSNPN, CDR2 SVGIG (reference sequence). The junction had 0 bases not matched to a gene; V was cut back by 5 bases and J by 3 bases. Filled out from reference TRBV30 and TRBJ1-1, the complete variable domain reads SQTIHQWPATLVQPVGSPLSLECTVEGTSNPNLYWYRQAAGRGLQLLFYSVGIGQISSEVPQNLSASRPQDRQFILSSKKLLLSDSGFYLCAWGTGDTEAFFGQGTRLTVV.

This CDR3 reads CASSLSGGVENIQYF. DNA for the CDR3: TGTGCCAGCAGCCTTAGCGGGGGAGTAGAAAACATTCAGTACTTC. This rearrangement joins TRBV7-9 to TRBJ2-4; 9 positions agree with TRBD2. The CDR3 has 15 residues. Looked up from germline, CDR1 is SEHNR and CDR2 is FQNEAQ (reference sequence). The junction had 7 bases not matched to a gene; V was cut back by 5 bases and J by 5 bases.